This passage covers 14 T cell receptor beta chains from one sample sequenced in a study of T cell responses to AZD1222 COVID-19 vaccine. Generated by immunoSEQ multiplex PCR, the TCRdb table keeps only in-frame clones and is missing some. Of about 50,000 clones in the sample, 80% are singletons; the top ten hold approximately 5%. Source: peripheral blood, taken 28 days after the second AZD1222 dose. The receptors come from an adult who received the AZD1222 COVID-19 vaccine.

This sequence joins TRBV24-1 and TRBJ2-1, with D perhaps matching TRBD2 (6 bases). Per germline, CDR1 KGHDR and CDR2 SFDVKD. This CDR3 is 12 amino acids long. V dropped 8 bases and J dropped 7 bases, with 11 bases sitting between them. CDR3 nucleotide sequence: TGTGCCACCATTGGGGGGAATAATGAGCAGTTCTTC. The encoded protein is CATIGGNNEQFF.

This clone showed up just a few times. The chain recombines TRBV23-1 with TRBJ1-2; D is unclear. TRBV23-1 falls under the ORF class, with uncertain function. The CDR3 runs to 14 residues. V dropped 0 bases and J dropped 3 bases, with 8 bases sitting between them. The CDR3 protein is CASSQSQEDYGYTF. The CDR3 nucleotides read TGCGCCAGCAGTCAATCCCAGGAAGACTATGGCTACACCTTC.

The chain carries TRBV9 and TRBJ2-7, with D perhaps matching TRBD1 or TRBD2 (5 bases each). Germline CDR1 reads SGDLS; CDR2 reads YYNGEE. The CDR3 contains 14 residues. Deletions cut 0 bases from V and 0 bases from J, with 7 bases between. The CDR3 loop reads CASSVEGSSYEQYF. CDR3 nucleotide sequence: TGTGCCAGCAGCGTAGAGGGGAGCTCCTACGAGCAGTACTTC. Variable domain in full (rest from reference TRBV9 and TRBJ2-7): DSGVTQTPKHLITATGQRVTLRCSPRSGDLSVYWYQQSLDQGLQFLIQYYNGEERAKGNILERFSAQQFPDLHSELNLSSLELGDSALYFCASSVEGSSYEQYFGPGTRLTVT.

This chain links TRBV18 with TRBJ1-4; a weak D match, TRBD1 (6 bases). The CDR3 length is 14 residues. Germline CDR1 and CDR2: KGHSH and LQKENI. With 1 base removed from V and 6 bases from J, the gap between germline ends came to 9 bases. CDR3 protein: CASSPRTADEKLFF. The CDR3 nucleotides are TGTGCCAGCTCACCACGGACAGCCGATGAAAAACTGTTTTTT.

This chain links TRBV14 with TRBJ1-2; a weak D match, TRBD1 (5 bases). CDR1 SGHDN and CDR2 FVKESK come from the germline V gene. CDR3 length: 15 amino acids. The V gene lost 0 bases and the J gene lost 7 bases, with 15 bases spanning the gap. Written as DNA, the CDR3 is TGTGCCAGCAGCCAAGATTGGGGACGCCCTGGTGGCTACACCTTC. Its translation is CASSQDWGRPGGYTF.

This sequence joins TRBV5-1 and TRBJ2-3; TRBD2 agrees at 7 bases. There are 17 residues in the CDR3. Germline assignment: CDR1 SGHRS and CDR2 YFSETQ. V gave up 0 bases and J gave up 1 base; unmatched junction bases: 8. The DNA of the CDR3 is TGCGCCAGCAGCTTGGATTCGGTAGCGGGCCGCACAGATACGCAGTATTTT. Encoded protein: CASSLDSVAGRTDTQYF.

V is TRBV29-1 and J is TRBJ2-7, with a possible D match to TRBD2 (5 bases). The V and J ends lost 6 bases and 0 bases respectively, with 9 bases between them. Germline V lookup: CDR1 SQVTM, CDR2 ANQGSEA. The CDR3 is made up of 12 amino acids. The CDR3 loop reads CSVEGSSYEQYF. The CDR3 coding sequence is TGCAGCGTAGAGGGTAGCTCCTACGAGCAGTACTTC.

The chain carries TRBV15 and TRBJ1-3; no clear D. The CDR3 length is 13 residues. The germline V gene has CDR1 LNHNV and CDR2 YYDKDF (reference sequence). The ends were cut back, 0 bases at V and 2 bases at J, with 2 bases in the middle. The CDR3 DNA sequence: TGTGCCACCAGCAGAGAGGCTGGAAACACCATATATTTT. Amino acid sequence: CATSREAGNTIYF.

J is TRBJ2-1 and V is TRBV29-1, with TRBD2 identical over 13 bases. This CDR3 spans 16 amino acids. Unmatched junction bases numbered 7, after V lost 1 base and J lost 7 bases. Germline CDR1 reads SQVTM; CDR2 reads ANQGSEA. Written as DNA, the CDR3 is TGCAGCGTTGAAGTGGGGGGGACTAGCGGGATTAATGAGCAGTTCTTC. Amino acids: CSVEVGGTSGINEQFF.

The gene calls are TRBV6-5 and TRBJ2-7, with D perhaps matching TRBD1 (5 bases). The CDR3 consists of 14 residues. V was cut by 2 bases and J by 7 bases, with 15 bases left in between. CDR1 and CDR2 from the germline V gene are MNHEY and SVGAGI. As DNA, the CDR3 is TGTGCCAGCAGTTACCAGCAGGGATTGGGAGAGCAGTACGTC. It yields the protein CASSYQQGLGEQYV.

The chain employs TRBV29-1 and TRBJ1-1, with 7 bases matching TRBD1. V trimming: 7 bases; J trimming: 2 bases; junction bases outside the gene matches: 7. From germline, CDR1 is SQVTM and CDR2 ANQGSEA. The CDR3 contains 13 residues. CDR3 nucleotide sequence: TGCAGCGCCAGGGACAGAGTAAACACTGAAGCTTTCTTT. Translated, it gives CSARDRVNTEAFF.

The rearrangement joins TRBV21-1 to TRBJ1-5; the table assigns TRBD1, which was not confirmed against the DNA. TRBV21-1 is a recognized pseudogene. The CDR3 is 18 residues long. The CDR3 nucleotides are TGTGCCAGCAGCAAAGTCCCGGGACAGTTGCGGATCGATCAGCCCCAGCATTTT. Translating it yields CASSKVPGQLRIDQPQHF.

The CDR3 bases are TGCGCCAGCAGTGAGTCGCTGAGGAGGGACGAGCAGTACTTC. Translation: CASSESLRRDEQYF. This rearrangement joins TRBV10-1 to TRBJ2-7, with a weak D call TRBD2 (6 bases). This CDR3 contains 14 residues. Germline V gene sequence: CDR1 WNHNN, CDR2 SYGVQD (reference sequence). V shed 0 bases and J shed 5 bases, with 11 bases lying between them.

The rearrangement uses TRBV7-9 and TRBJ1-4; weak D call: TRBD1 (5 bases). Germline V gene lookup returns CDR1 SEHNR and CDR2 FQNEAQ (reference sequence). CDR3 length: 14 residues. Trimming pared 3 bases from V and 7 bases from J, leaving 12 bases between. CDR3 nucleotide sequence: TGTGCCAGCAGCTTCGGGGGGATCGGTGAAAAACTGTTTTTT. As protein: CASSFGGIGEKLFF.